What follows are 27 T cell receptor beta chains derived from one specimen sequenced in a study of cytomegalovirus exposure and HLA in healthy donors. PCR amplification relied on 60 Vbeta primers (plus 13 Jbeta primers). Assay used: immunoSEQ multiplex PCR; TCRdb lists only in-frame clones, some missing. The repertoire holds around 99,000 clones, over 65% seen once, with about 3.3% in the top ten. Material for sequencing was PBMCs. The receptors originated from a middle-aged man in good health and CMV-seronegative.

The chain joins TRBV28 to TRBJ2-5; D is uncertain. The CDR3 is 12 residues long. Trimming removed 6 bases from V and 4 bases from J, with 9 bases in between. Germline V gene lookup returns CDR1 MDHEN and CDR2 SYDVKM. CDR3 protein: CASSPSRETQYF. DNA for the CDR3: TGTGCCAGCAGCCCATCCAGAGAGACCCAGTACTTC.

The rearrangement uses TRBV10-3 and TRBJ1-5; D remains ambiguous. This CDR3 has 13 amino acids. The germline V gene has CDR1 ENHRY and CDR2 SYGVKD. Trimming took off 8 bases at V and 6 bases at J, with 14 bases between the two ends. CDR3 sequence reads: CAISMGITQPQHF. DNA of the CDR3: TGTGCCATCTCAATGGGCATTACTCAGCCCCAGCATTTT.

This clone was counted once. V usage is TRBV30 and J usage is TRBJ1-1; D ambiguous. CDR1 GTSNPN and CDR2 SVGIG come from the germline V gene (reference sequence). This CDR3 has 14 amino acids. Deletions cut 2 bases from V and 5 bases from J, with 15 bases between. The CDR3, as DNA: TGTGCCTGGAGTTCCGGGGTGGGAAATACTGAAGCTTTCTTT. Encoded protein: CAWSSGVGNTEAFF.

In its sample, this clone was seen once. The chain uses TRBV15 and TRBJ2-4, with a weak D call TRBD1 (5 bases). V was pared by 0 bases and J by 0 bases, with 24 bases between. The CDR3 spans 21 residues. CDR1 and CDR2 from the germline V gene are LNHNV and YYDKDF (reference sequence). CDR3 sequence: CATSRDPRVVVGILAKNIQYF. Here the CDR3 DNA reads TGTGCCACCAGCAGAGATCCCAGGGTGGTGGTGGGGATACTAGCCAAAAACATTCAGTACTTC.

This chain connects TRBV2 to TRBJ2-5; 12 bases align to TRBD2. Germline loops: CDR1 SNHLY, CDR2 FYNNEI. The trim removed 6 bases at V and 1 base at J, leaving 3 bases unmatched. The CDR3 loop spans 15 amino acids. This CDR3 reads CASSGLAGPQETQYF. In DNA form, the CDR3 reads TGTGCCAGCAGCGGACTAGCGGGACCCCAAGAGACCCAGTACTTC.

The rearrangement uses TRBV6-6 and TRBJ1-5; tentatively, D is TRBD1 (5 bases). The germline gives CDR1 MNHNY, CDR2 SVGAGI (reference sequence). The CDR3 runs to 13 residues. The germline V and J ends were trimmed by 2 bases and 7 bases, with 9 bases remaining between them. CDR3 loop: CASSYEGEQPQHF. The CDR3 DNA follows: TGTGCCAGCAGTTACGAAGGGGAACAGCCCCAGCATTTT.

This clone was detected only once. The V and J genes are TRBV6-1 and TRBJ2-7; 7 positions agree with TRBD1. The junction had 4 bases not matched to a gene; V was cut back by 4 bases and J by 1 base. The CDR3 spans 14 residues. Germline CDR1 is MNHNS and CDR2 is SASEGT. The chain's CDR3 is CASSARGQSYEQYF. CDR3 bases: TGTGCCAGCAGTGCCCGGGGACAGTCCTACGAGCAGTACTTC.

V usage is TRBV5-4 and J usage is TRBJ2-7; TRBD1 aligns across 7 bases. After removal of 3 bases from V and 3 bases from J, the junction contained 3 bases not matched to a gene. From germline, CDR1 is SGHNT and CDR2 YYREEE (reference sequence). The CDR3 has 13 residues. CDR3 coding DNA: TGTGCCAGCAGCTCCGACAGGGACTACGAGCAGTACTTC. Its protein product is CASSSDRDYEQYF.

This chain connects TRBV30 to TRBJ2-7; 9 bases line up with TRBD2. Germline V CDR1 and CDR2: GTSNPN, SVGIG (reference sequence). The CDR3 covers 15 residues. The ends lost 2 bases at V and 3 bases at J; junction bases unmatched: 8. Here the CDR3 reads CAWSPLAGENYEQYF. CDR3 sequence (DNA): TGTGCCTGGAGTCCGTTAGCGGGGGAGAACTACGAGCAGTACTTC.

The chain couples TRBV7-2 to TRBJ1-2, with TRBD1 matching 11 bases. The trim removed 1 base at V and 0 bases at J, leaving 1 base unmatched. This CDR3 region has 16 residues. From germline, CDR1 is SGHTA and CDR2 FQGNSA. CDR3 in DNA: TGTGCCAGCAGCTTAGTGGGACAGGGGGCTAACTATGGCTACACCTTC. It is translated as CASSLVGQGANYGYTF.

The rearrangement links TRBV28 to TRBJ2-1, with 8 bases aligning to TRBD2. Trimming at V came to 7 bases and at J to 0 bases, leaving 11 bases not matched to a gene. In germline, CDR1 is MDHEN, CDR2 SYDVKM. There are 17 residues in the CDR3. CDR3 amino acids: CASNLGPGTSSYNEQFF. CDR3 nucleotides: TGTGCCAGCAACCTGGGCCCCGGGACTAGCTCCTACAATGAGCAGTTCTTC. Combining the CDR3 with reference TRBV28 and TRBJ2-1 gives the whole variable domain DVKVTQSSRYLVKRTGEKVFLECVQDMDHENMFWYRQDPGLGLRLIYFSYDVKMKEKGDIPEGYSVSREKKERFSLILESASTNQTSMYLCASNLGPGTSSYNEQFFGPGTRLTVL.

The gene calls are TRBV7-2 and TRBJ2-7, with D possibly TRBD2 on 5 matching bases. Deletions cut 1 base from V and 3 bases from J, with 10 bases between. The CDR3 covers 14 residues. CDR1 is SGHTA, CDR2 FQGNSA, per germline. The chain's CDR3 is CASSLGGHNYEQYF. Here the CDR3 DNA reads TGTGCCAGCAGCTTAGGCGGGCACAACTACGAGCAGTACTTC. The full variable domain, its missing parts supplied by reference TRBV7-2 and TRBJ2-7, is GAGVSQSPSNKVTEKGKDVELRCDPISGHTALYWYRQSLGQGLEFLIYFQGNSAPDKSGLPSDRFSAERTGGSVSTLTIQRTQQEDSAVYLCASSLGGHNYEQYFGPGTRLTVT.

This chain connects TRBV2 to TRBJ1-3; D unclear. Germline CDR1 is SNHLY and CDR2 is FYNNEI. CDR3 length equals 13 residues. Trimming cost V 9 bases and J 1 base, with 10 bases left between them. CDR3 loop: CASNLRSGNTIYF. CDR3 DNA: TGTGCCAGTAACCTACGGTCTGGAAACACCATATATTTT.

The rearrangement links TRBV10-1 to TRBJ2-7; possible D gene TRBD1, 7 bases. The CDR3 consists of 15 residues. The germline CDR1 and CDR2 sequences are WNHNN and SYGVQD (reference sequence). The V and J ends lost 6 bases and 3 bases respectively, with 18 bases between them. CDR3: CASSVGAGGNYEQYF. The CDR3 nucleotides read TGCGCCAGCAGCGTAGGCGCAGGGGGGAACTACGAGCAGTACTTC.

This chain connects TRBV7-3 to TRBJ2-1, with 11 bases identical to TRBD1. J was trimmed by 6 bases and V by 5 bases; bases with no gene match: 6. Germline V gives CDR1 SGHTA, CDR2 FQGTGA. This CDR3 has 15 residues. CDR3: CASSPRTGGFNEQFF. CDR3 nucleotides: TGTGCCAGCAGCCCGAGGACAGGGGGCTTCAATGAGCAGTTCTTC.

This clone came up a few times. This sequence joins TRBV11-2 and TRBJ2-3; 8 bases line up with TRBD2. The J segment lost 4 bases and the V segment lost 7 bases, leaving 13 bases of the junction unmatched. Germline V lookup: CDR1 SGHAT, CDR2 FQNNGV. The CDR3 extends over 16 amino acids. The DNA for the CDR3 is TGTGCCAGCACAGGCTCCAGCGGGAGTTCCCCAGATACGCAGTATTTT. Translating it yields CASTGSSGSSPDTQYF.

This clone has more than one count but fewer than ten. The chain is built from TRBV7-2 and TRBJ1-6; D is uncertain. CDR3 size: 16 residues. Germline assignment: CDR1 SGHTA and CDR2 FQGNSA. Trimming took off 1 base at V and 7 bases at J, with 14 bases between the two ends. CDR3 nucleotide sequence: TGTGCCAGCAGCTTAGGAGGGTTCACCCAGAATTCACCCCTCCACTTT. Residues: CASSLGGFTQNSPLHF. The full variable domain, its missing parts supplied by reference TRBV7-2 and TRBJ1-6, is GAGVSQSPSNKVTEKGKDVELRCDPISGHTALYWYRQSLGQGLEFLIYFQGNSAPDKSGLPSDRFSAERTGGSVSTLTIQRTQQEDSAVYLCASSLGGFTQNSPLHFGNGTRLTVT.

The chain couples TRBV5-1 to TRBJ2-1, with a tentative D call TRBD1 (5 bases). Trimming took off 3 bases at V and 3 bases at J, with 16 bases between the two ends. CDR1 is SGHRS and CDR2 is YFSETQ in the germline V gene. The CDR3 loop spans 16 amino acids. This CDR3 is CASSSYRQGSYNEQFF. CDR3 nucleotide sequence: TGCGCCAGCAGCTCCTACAGGCAGGGAAGCTACAATGAGCAGTTCTTC. Based on the CDR3 plus reference TRBV5-1 and TRBJ2-1, the full variable domain is KAGVTQTPRYLIKTRGQQVTLSCSPISGHRSVSWYQQTPGQGLQFLFEYFSETQRNKGNFPGRFSGRQFSNSRSEMNVSTLELGDSALYLCASSSYRQGSYNEQFFGPGTRLTVL.

The CDR3 region has the DNA TGCGCCAGCAGCCTTACTAGCGGGGGGGGTAATGAGCAGTTCTTC. Protein sequence: CASSLTSGGGNEQFF. The chain joins TRBV5-1 to TRBJ2-1; TRBD2 matches 13 bases. The CDR3 is 15 residues long. Germline V gene lookup returns CDR1 SGHRS and CDR2 YFSETQ. Trimming at V came to 4 bases and at J to 7 bases, leaving 5 bases not matched to a gene.

This chain joins TRBV14 and TRBJ2-7; 10 positions agree with TRBD1. Looked up from germline, CDR1 is SGHDN and CDR2 is FVKESK. The V segment lost 1 base and the J segment 4 bases; nucleotides outside the gene matches: 1. CDR3 length equals 14 residues. CDR3 residues: CASSQGTGGYEQYF. The DNA of the CDR3 is TGTGCCAGCAGCCAAGGGACAGGGGGGTACGAGCAGTACTTC.

In this sample, this clone turned up a few times. The V gene is TRBV2, the J gene TRBJ1-5, with 9 bases aligning to TRBD1. Trimming cost V 6 bases and J 7 bases; bases outside gene matches: 7. The CDR3 is 14 residues long. Germline lookup yields CDR1 SNHLY and CDR2 FYNNEI. CDR3 loop: CASRQQGAEQPQHF. The CDR3 DNA is TGTGCCAGCAGGCAACAGGGGGCTGAGCAGCCCCAGCATTTT.

This rearrangement joins TRBV30 to TRBJ2-2; 9 bases agree with TRBD2. The CDR3 totals 17 residues. J lost 0 bases, V lost 3 bases, and 8 bases had no gene match. The germline CDR1 and CDR2 sequences are GTSNPN and SVGIG (reference sequence). The CDR3: CAWSRRAGGANTGELFF. CDR3 nucleotide sequence: TGTGCCTGGAGCCGACGAGCGGGAGGCGCGAACACCGGGGAGCTGTTTTTT.

This clone was picked up a small number of times. The rearrangement joins TRBV18 to TRBJ2-7; weak D call: TRBD2 (6 bases). Germline CDR1 and CDR2: KGHSH and LQKENI. Between the trimmed V and J ends, which lost 3 bases and 3 bases, there was a span of 12 bases. The CDR3 consists of 14 residues. In DNA, the CDR3 is TGTGCCAGCTCACCTAGGGACTTTCTCTACGAGCAGTACTTC. Protein product: CASSPRDFLYEQYF. Based on the CDR3 plus reference TRBV18 and TRBJ2-7, the full variable domain is NAGVMQNPRHLVRRRGQEARLRCSPMKGHSHVYWYRQLPEEGLKFMVYLQKENIIDESGMPKERFSAEFPKEGPSILRIQQVVRGDSAAYFCASSPRDFLYEQYFGPGTRLTVT.

The chain links TRBV30 to TRBJ2-7; the match to TRBD1 covers 9 bases. The CDR3 spans 18 residues. After removal of 0 bases from V and 1 base from J, the junction contained 13 bases not matched to a gene. CDR1 GTSNPN and CDR2 SVGIG come from the germline V gene (reference sequence). CDR3 DNA: TGTGCCTGGAGTGTATCTCCAGAACAGGGGGCCTTTTCCTACGAGCAGTACTTC. This sequence encodes CAWSVSPEQGAFSYEQYF.

This chain uses TRBV16 with TRBJ2-7, with a tentative D call TRBD1 (6 bases). Trimming took off 9 bases at V and 6 bases at J, with 21 bases between the two ends. The CDR3 runs to 14 residues. Germline V lookup: CDR1 KGHSY, CDR2 FQNENV. As DNA, the CDR3 is TGTGCCAGTAGGCTGCAACCGGGACATCTCGAGCAGTACTTC. Protein sequence: CASRLQPGHLEQYF.

This clone has a single count. The J gene is TRBJ1-1, the V gene TRBV19; 7 nucleotides align to TRBD1. Germline V gene lookup returns CDR1 LNHDA and CDR2 SQIVND (reference sequence). Trimming at V came to 5 bases and at J to 4 bases, leaving 7 bases not matched to a gene. This CDR3 contains 14 residues. CDR3 coding DNA: TGTGCCAGTAGTGTCCAGGGGGGTGTCACTGAAGCTTTCTTT. Residues: CASSVQGGVTEAFF. Supplemented by reference TRBV19 and TRBJ1-1, the full variable domain reads DGGITQSPKYLFRKEGQNVTLSCEQNLNHDAMYWYRQDPGQGLRLIYYSQIVNDFQKGDIAEGYSVSREKKESFPLTVTSAQKNPTAFYLCASSVQGGVTEAFFGQGTRLTVV.

The chain recombines TRBV19 with TRBJ2-1; 7 nucleotides line up with TRBD2. The CDR3 covers 13 residues. Germline-derived CDR1 and CDR2 are LNHDA and SQIVND (reference sequence). J lost 5 bases, V lost 7 bases, and 5 bases had no gene match. This CDR3 is CASKGGVDNEQFF. CDR3 nucleotides: TGTGCCAGTAAGGGAGGGGTAGACAATGAGCAGTTCTTC.